The sequence of this TCR beta chain was determined in a study of T-cell memory formation after mild COVID-19. This CDR3 comprises 13 residues. Trimming stripped 5 bases from V and 4 bases from J, with 10 bases between. CDR1 and CDR2 (germline): SGHTA, FQGNSA. TCRdb redid the calling of the 5' RACE reads with MiXCR, one entry per CDR3 protein. The sample gives a few hundred thousand distinct CDR3 sequences, 15% to 20% of which show up once; around a fifth is in the top ten. This clonotype was counted between two and nine times. The receptor comes from a man younger than 30 who had mild COVID-19 (a few samples of this study predate the infection). Cell type and time point are not known. The specimen was PBMCs or a T cell subset sorted from them (not recorded which). This rearrangement joins TRBV7-2 to TRBJ2-3, with D uncertain. Here the CDR3 reads CASSHSRPDTQYF. The DNA for the CDR3 is TGTGCCAGCAGCCACAGCAGGCCAGATACGCAGTATTTT.